The 25 T cell receptor beta chains below all came from one sample that was sequenced in a study of blood T cell repertoires in COVID-19. Produced via immunoSEQ multiplex PCR; TCRdb's table is partial and in-frame only. The table lists more than 80,000 clones, 71% of them singletons. The sequenced sample was peripheral blood. All receptors derive from a human donor with acute or convalescent COVID-19. The donor label of this sample is uncertain.

V usage is TRBV7-2 and J usage is TRBJ1-1; D is ambiguous. CDR3 size: 13 residues. Germline V gives CDR1 SGHTA, CDR2 FQGNSA. V was trimmed by 6 bases and J by 4 bases, leaving 12 bases between them. The CDR3 nucleotides are TGTGCCAGCAGTTCTTTCCCGGGCACTGAAGCTTTCTTT. It is translated as CASSSFPGTEAFF.

This clone showed up just a few times. The chain employs TRBV3-1 (or the pseudogene TRBV3-2) and TRBJ1-1; D perhaps matches TRBD1 (5 bases). Germline CDR1 and CDR2: LGHDT and YNNKEL (reference sequence). The CDR3 has 17 amino acids. Trimming shortened V by 4 bases and J by 2 bases, and 20 bases separated the two germline ends. Here the CDR3 DNA reads TGTGCCAGCAGCCCTCTACACCTCCCCCAGGGTAACACTGAAGCTTTCTTT. This translates into CASSPLHLPQGNTEAFF.

This clone was counted at least ten times. J is TRBJ2-3 and V is TRBV5-1, with TRBD1 matching over 7 bases. The CDR3 is 16 residues long. Germline lookup yields CDR1 SGHRS and CDR2 YFSETQ. V was clipped by 5 bases and J by 1 base; unmatched bases: 10. CDR3 sequence reads: CASRRGLSGGTDTQYF. For the CDR3, the DNA is TGCGCCAGCAGAAGGGGGCTTTCCGGGGGCACAGATACGCAGTATTTT. Using reference TRBV5-1 and TRBJ2-3 for the parts outside the CDR3, the full variable domain is KAGVTQTPRYLIKTRGQQVTLSCSPISGHRSVSWYQQTPGQGLQFLFEYFSETQRNKGNFPGRFSGRQFSNSRSEMNVSTLELGDSALYLCASRRGLSGGTDTQYFGPGTRLTVL.

The V call is TRBV10-2, the J call TRBJ2-5, with no clear D. Germline CDR1 is WSHSY and CDR2 is SAAADI. The CDR3 consists of 13 residues. The V gene lost 5 bases and the J gene lost 3 bases, with 10 bases spanning the gap. CDR3 amino acids: CASSPLPEETQYF. Written as DNA, the CDR3 is TGCGCCAGCAGTCCGCTCCCGGAAGAGACCCAGTACTTC.

CDR3 region: CASSSRTSAGGTQYF. Written as DNA, the CDR3 is TGTGCCAGCAGCTCCCGGACTAGCGCGGGGGGGACCCAGTACTTC. This sequence joins TRBV7-2 and TRBJ2-5; 9 bases are a match to TRBD2. V trimming: 4 bases; J trimming: 7 bases; junction bases outside the gene matches: 10. Germline V gene sequence: CDR1 SGHTA, CDR2 FQGNSA. The CDR3 consists of 15 residues.

V usage is TRBV10-3 and J usage is TRBJ1-6, with D possibly being TRBD1 (6 bases). Per the germline V gene, CDR1 is ENHRY and CDR2 is SYGVKD. The CDR3 runs 15 residues. Between the trimmed V and J ends, which lost 8 bases and 8 bases, there was a span of 19 bases. The CDR3 DNA is TGTGCCATCGCGGAGGGGGGGAGGCAGGATTCACCCCTCCACTTT. Its translation is CAIAEGGRQDSPLHF.

This chain uses TRBV6-5 with TRBJ2-1; D remains ambiguous. This CDR3 spans 14 amino acids. Looked up from germline, CDR1 is MNHEY and CDR2 is SVGAGI. With 5 bases removed from V and 0 bases from J, the gap between germline ends came to 8 bases. CDR3 in DNA: TGTGCCAGCAGTAGCCTGAGCTCCTACAATGAGCAGTTCTTC. Translating it yields CASSSLSSYNEQFF.

The V gene is TRBV7-9, the J gene TRBJ2-4, with TRBD1 matching over 7 bases. J gave up 9 bases and V 5 bases, and 13 bases lay outside the gene matches. There are 15 residues in the CDR3. The germline V gene encodes CDR1 SEHNR and CDR2 FQNEAQ (reference sequence). The CDR3 bases are TGTGCCAGCAGCCCGTCTCGATTGACAGGGCCCATTCAGTACTTC. This translates into CASSPSRLTGPIQYF.

CDR3 sequence: CASSQGRGGLETQYF. CDR3 nucleotides: TGCGCCAGCAGCCAAGGGCGGGGGGGCCTGGAGACCCAGTACTTC. The chain carries TRBV4-1 and TRBJ2-5, with 9 bases lining up with TRBD2. V was pared by 1 base and J by 5 bases, with 5 bases of the junction left unmatched. CDR1 is MGHRA and CDR2 is YSYEKL in the germline V gene. This CDR3 is 15 amino acids long.

This clone was seen just once. This chain uses TRBV3-1 (or the pseudogene TRBV3-2) with TRBJ1-5; possible D gene TRBD1, 5 bases. Germline V CDR1 and CDR2: LGHDT, YNNKEL (reference sequence). This CDR3 region has 13 residues. The V gene lost 6 bases and the J gene lost 4 bases, with 10 bases spanning the gap. The CDR3 coding sequence is TGTGCCAGCAGTCTGGGGCTGAATCAGCCCCAGCATTTT. Its translation is CASSLGLNQPQHF.

The J gene is TRBJ2-3, the V gene TRBV24-1; no firm D call. The germline V gene encodes CDR1 KGHDR and CDR2 SFDVKD. V was pared by 4 bases and J by 5 bases, with 15 bases between. The CDR3 is 15 amino acids. This CDR3 is CATSDPGPSRDTQYF. The CDR3 region has the DNA TGTGCCACCAGTGACCCCGGTCCTTCTCGAGATACGCAGTATTTT.

This chain joins TRBV27 and TRBJ1-4; 9 bases are shared with TRBD1. The CDR3 totals 16 residues. The germline V gene has CDR1 MNHEY and CDR2 SMNVEV (reference sequence). The ends lost 5 bases at V and 6 bases at J; junction bases unmatched: 10. CDR3 DNA sequence: TGTGCCAGCAGTCCCGGGGCCGGGACAGGGCATGAAAAACTGTTTTTT. This translates into CASSPGAGTGHEKLFF.

CDR3 in amino acids: CASSESGAGSYNEQFF. In nucleotides, the CDR3 is TGCGCCAGCAGTGAGTCGGGGGCAGGGTCCTACAATGAGCAGTTCTTC. The genes are TRBV10-1 and TRBJ2-1, with a weak D call TRBD1 (6 bases). The germline gives CDR1 WNHNN, CDR2 SYGVQD (reference sequence). The ends were cut back, 0 bases at V and 1 base at J, with 10 bases in the middle. The CDR3 runs to 16 residues.

The chain carries TRBV30 and TRBJ2-7; the D gene is possibly TRBD1 (5 bases). Trimming took 3 bases from V and 0 from J, leaving 12 bases between them. The CDR3 is 14 residues long. Per the germline V gene, CDR1 is GTSNPN and CDR2 is SVGIG (reference sequence). Here the CDR3 DNA reads TGTGCCTGGAGGCAGGGCCTGAGCTCCTACGAGCAGTACTTC. Its translation: CAWRQGLSSYEQYF.

This clone appeared a few times. V is TRBV2 and J is TRBJ2-7, with 9 nucleotides matching TRBD1. The CDR3 is 14 residues long. The V gene end was trimmed by 6 bases and the J gene end by 0 bases; junction bases not matched to a gene: 3. Germline CDR1 SNHLY, CDR2 FYNNEI. The CDR3 nucleotides are TGTGCCAGCAGAGGACAGGGGAGCTCCTACGAGCAGTACTTC. Its protein is CASRGQGSSYEQYF.

The chain couples TRBV5-4 to TRBJ1-6; 8 bases agree with TRBD1. Trimming removed 5 bases from V and 16 bases from J; junction bases left unmatched: 11. The CDR3 runs 13 residues. CDR1 SGHNT and CDR2 YYREEE come from the germline V gene (reference sequence). The CDR3 loop reads CASRWGDRKALHF. In DNA form, the CDR3 reads TGTGCCAGCAGATGGGGGGACAGGAAGGCACTCCACTTT.

This chain uses TRBV6-5 with TRBJ2-5; perhaps TRBD2 as D (5 bases). The V gene's germline CDR1 is MNHEY and CDR2 SVGAGI. Trimming took off 7 bases at V and 5 bases at J, with 8 bases between the two ends. The CDR3 is made up of 11 amino acids. For the CDR3, the DNA is TGTGCCAGCATAGAGGGCGAGACCCAGTACTTC. Translating gives CASIEGETQYF.

V usage is TRBV7-9 and J usage is TRBJ1-2, with 9 bases lining up with TRBD1. V was pared by 8 bases and J by 4 bases, with 14 bases of the junction left unmatched. Germline loops: CDR1 SEHNR, CDR2 FQNEAQ (reference sequence). This CDR3 is built from 16 residues. The chain's CDR3 is CASSKGLGQGGYGYTF. DNA for the CDR3: TGTGCCAGCTCCAAGGGCTTGGGACAGGGTGGCTATGGCTACACCTTC. The full variable domain, its missing parts supplied by reference TRBV7-9 and TRBJ1-2, is DTGVSQNPRHKITKRGQNVTFRCDPISEHNRLYWYRQTLGQGPEFLTYFQNEAQLEKSRLLSDRFSAERPKGSFSTLEIQRTEQGDSAMYLCASSKGLGQGGYGYTFGSGTRLTVV.

The gene calls are TRBV6-5 and TRBJ2-7; possibly TRBD2 for D (5 bases). Per germline, CDR1 MNHEY and CDR2 SVGAGI. This CDR3 spans 14 amino acids. For the CDR3, the DNA is TGTGCCAGCAGTTACTCGAGGGTTTGGAGTGAGCTGTACGTC. Translating gives CASSYSRVWSELYV.

V is TRBV5-1 and J is TRBJ1-4; TRBD1 aligns across 8 bases. J gave up 7 bases and V 0 bases, and 5 bases lay outside the gene matches. Germline-derived CDR1 and CDR2 are SGHRS and YFSETQ. The CDR3 sequence is 15 residues long. CDR3 region: CASSLVAGGLEKLFF. CDR3 DNA: TGCGCCAGCAGCTTGGTCGCAGGGGGCCTTGAAAAACTGTTTTTT. The whole variable domain, filled in from reference TRBV5-1 and TRBJ1-4, reads KAGVTQTPRYLIKTRGQQVTLSCSPISGHRSVSWYQQTPGQGLQFLFEYFSETQRNKGNFPGRFSGRQFSNSRSEMNVSTLELGDSALYLCASSLVAGGLEKLFFGSGTQLSVL.

This chain links TRBV11-2 with TRBJ2-5; D is possibly TRBD1 (5 bases). Germline CDR1 and CDR2: SGHAT and FQNNGV. The CDR3 loop spans 13 amino acids. Trimming left V 4 bases short and J 8 bases short, with 14 bases between. CDR3 coding DNA: TGTGCCAGCAGCTCCTCCCAGGGTGGTACCCAGTACTTC. Translation: CASSSSQGGTQYF.

J is TRBJ1-2 and V is TRBV7-2; maybe TRBD1 (6 bases). Germline CDR1 reads SGHTA; CDR2 reads FQGNSA. The CDR3 loop spans 14 amino acids. V lost 3 bases and J lost 4, with 12 bases in between. DNA of the CDR3: TGTGCCAGCAGCTTGGACCAGGGGAGCTATGGCTACACCTTC. Amino acid sequence: CASSLDQGSYGYTF.

The chain joins TRBV6-5 to TRBJ1-6; D not resolved. Trimming cost V 7 bases and J 0 bases, with 7 bases left between them. Germline CDR1 reads MNHEY; CDR2 reads SVGAGI. The CDR3 sequence is 14 residues long. Here the CDR3 reads CASTLSSYNSPLHF. The CDR3 DNA follows: TGTGCCAGCACCTTGAGCTCCTATAATTCACCCCTCCACTTT.

The chain has TRBV27 and TRBJ2-1, with 12 bases matching TRBD1. V shed 5 bases, J shed 10 bases, and the junction held 6 bases outside the gene matches. Germline CDR1 reads MNHEY; CDR2 reads SMNVEV (reference sequence). CDR3 length: 14 residues. CDR3 residues: CASSQGTGGLEQFF. CDR3 coding DNA: TGTGCCAGCAGTCAGGGGACAGGGGGCTTGGAGCAGTTCTTC.

The chain recombines TRBV14 with TRBJ2-7, with 8 nucleotides matching TRBD1. V lost 3 bases, J lost 6 bases, and 7 bases stayed unmatched. CDR1 is SGHDN and CDR2 is FVKESK in the germline V gene. CDR3 size: 14 residues. CDR3 residues: CASSQMTGAIEQYF. The CDR3 DNA sequence: TGTGCCAGCAGCCAGATGACAGGGGCTATCGAGCAGTACTTC.